This TCR beta chain came from a study of cytomegalovirus exposure and HLA in healthy donors. Looking at the study overall: As released early, the data held roughly 85 million unique TCRs from HLA-typed donors.

Trimming removed 7 bases from V and 5 bases from J; junction bases left unmatched: 9. CDR1 and CDR2 from the germline V gene are MDHEN and SYDVKM. The CDR3 length is 14 residues. Study-wide findings and caveats: In a later analysis, 15,000 to 20,000 TCR beta sequences were associated with HLA alleles at 0.05 false discovery rate. Most TCR sequences were rare, but some public TCRs occurred in many donors.

Use of 60 Vbeta and 13 Jbeta primers characterized the PCR. Some clones are missing from TCRdb's copy, which holds only in-frame ones; the method was immunoSEQ multiplex PCR. The sample lists roughly 150,000 clones; roughly 85% were seen once. About this clone: Its antigen is as yet unknown.

The sequenced sample was PBMCs. This sequence was found in a woman aged 18 to 35 in good health and CMV-seronegative. This rearrangement joins TRBV28 to TRBJ2-7; 9 positions match TRBD2. The CDR3: CASTKGLAGNEQYF. The CDR3 DNA is TGTGCCAGCACCAAGGGCCTAGCGGGGAACGAGCAGTACTTC.